This entry lists 6 T cell receptor beta chains sequenced from one sample in a study of cytomegalovirus exposure and HLA in healthy donors. In the PCR, 60 Vbeta and 13 Jbeta primers were used. Sequencing used immunoSEQ multiplex PCR; TCRdb keeps in-frame clones, though not all of them. The sample includes about 170,000 clones, more than 75% of them seen just once. Source material: PBMCs. The receptors here all came from a man aged 18-30 years in good health and CMV-seropositive.

Here the CDR3 DNA reads TGTGCCAGCAGTTCCTCCGGGACAGGTAGTTCTAACTATGGCTACACCTTC. Its protein is CASSSSGTGSSNYGYTF. The rearrangement links TRBV7-2 to TRBJ1-2, with TRBD1 matching 8 bases. V lost 6 bases to trimming and J lost 0 bases; unmatched junction nucleotides: 12. The CDR3 covers 17 residues. Per germline, CDR1 SGHTA and CDR2 FQGNSA.

This chain links TRBV11-2 with TRBJ2-3; 7 bases are a match to TRBD2. This CDR3 has 16 residues. With V trimmed by 8 bases and J by 1 base, 12 bases remained unmatched. In germline, CDR1 is SGHAT, CDR2 FQNNGV. CDR3 loop: CASLPSGKSGTDTQYF. The DNA of the CDR3 is TGTGCCAGCTTACCTAGCGGTAAGTCGGGCACAGATACGCAGTATTTT.

The rearrangement uses TRBV5-6 and TRBJ1-4; D may be TRBD1 (5 bases). Germline V gene sequence: CDR1 SGHDT, CDR2 YYEEEE. This CDR3 has 14 amino acids. V dropped 4 bases and J dropped 5 bases, with 12 bases sitting between them. The CDR3 nucleotides read TGTGCCAGCAGCCCGGGGAGGGGCAATGAAAAACTGTTTTTT. Encoded protein: CASSPGRGNEKLFF. The full variable domain, rest sourced from reference TRBV5-6 and TRBJ1-4, is DAGVTQSPTHLIKTRGQQVTLRCSPKSGHDTVSWYQQALGQGPQFIFQYYEEEERQRGNFPDRFSGHQFPNYSSELNVNALLLGDSALYLCASSPGRGNEKLFFGSGTQLSVL.

This chain connects TRBV29-1 to TRBJ1-2; no clear D gene. This CDR3 is 13 amino acids long. Per the germline V gene, CDR1 is SQVTM and CDR2 is ANQGSEA. CDR3 amino acids: CSGAFGGYYGYTF. As DNA, the CDR3 is TGCAGTGGAGCGTTTGGAGGTTACTATGGCTACACCTTC.

This clone was seen only once. This chain links TRBV20-1 with TRBJ1-1, with TRBD1 as a possible D gene (6 bases). CDR3 size: 11 residues. CDR1 is DFQATT and CDR2 is SNEGSKA in the germline V gene (reference sequence). Trimming shortened V by 6 bases and J by 6 bases, and 11 bases separated the two germline ends. The CDR3 DNA follows: TGCAGTGCGCCGACAGGTGCTGAAGCTTTCTTT. This sequence encodes CSAPTGAEAFF.

A single count supports this clone. V gene TRBV11-3 combines with J gene TRBJ2-1, with D perhaps TRBD1 (5 bases). Germline assignment: CDR1 SGHNT and CDR2 YENEEA. Trimming cost V 3 bases and J 3 bases, with 9 bases left between them. This CDR3 spans 14 amino acids. This CDR3 is CASSFGAVYNEQFF. The CDR3 DNA sequence: TGTGCCAGCAGCTTTGGGGCCGTCTACAATGAGCAGTTCTTC.